The sequence of this TCR beta chain was determined in a study of cytomegalovirus exposure and HLA in healthy donors. Study findings and constraints: The listing of 150 to 200 TCR beta chains classed them as cytomegalovirus-associated. Among CMV-associated TCR beta chains, most appeared HLA-restricted in a later analysis. The study dropped some indistinguishable V segments, TRBV6-2 and TRBV6-3 among them.

Germline CDR1 reads SNHLY; CDR2 reads FYNNEI. Trimming removed 0 bases from V and 3 bases from J, with 12 bases in between. The CDR3 runs to 15 residues. Primers included in the PCR were 60 Vbeta and 13 Jbeta primers. Generated by immunoSEQ multiplex PCR, the TCRdb table keeps only in-frame clones and is missing some. This sample yields roughly 200,000 clones, of which just over 75% are seen a single time; over 0.55% belongs to the top ten. This clone was recorded only once. Its antigen is undetermined. The study sampled nominally healthy donors, though unrecorded immune exposures were likely. This receptor was identified in a man aged 18 to 35 in good health and CMV-seronegative. The sequenced material came from PBMCs. The gene calls are TRBV2 and TRBJ2-7, with D possibly TRBD2 on 6 matching bases. The CDR3 sequence is CASSEAERRVYEQYF. The CDR3, as DNA: TGTGCCAGCAGTGAAGCGGAGCGGAGGGTCTACGAGCAGTACTTC.